A single sample is the source of the 29 T cell receptor beta chains below, sequenced in a study of neurological immune-mediated disorders. TCRdb fed the 5' RACE reads into MiXCR, producing one record per CDR3 protein. The sample shows about 54,000 distinct CDR3 sequences, around 3.8% of them seen only once. The sample comprised CD4+ T cells from blood. These receptors all come from a middle-aged woman with multiple sclerosis.

This clonotype came up many times. The chain employs TRBV5-1 and TRBJ2-3, with D tentatively TRBD2 (6 bases). V lost 4 bases and J lost 1, with 16 bases in between. The CDR3 sequence is 16 residues long. Germline V gives CDR1 SGHRS, CDR2 YFSETQ. Written as DNA, the CDR3 is TGCGCCAGCAGCCCGCGGGGCTCGCCGGGCACAGATACGCAGTATTTT. Translating it yields CASSPRGSPGTDTQYF.

In its sample, this clonotype was seen many times. This rearrangement joins TRBV5-6 to TRBJ1-4; TRBD1 might be the D (5 bases). The CDR3 totals 15 residues. The V and J ends lost 2 bases and 3 bases respectively, with 11 bases between them. Germline-derived CDR1 and CDR2 are SGHDT and YYEEEE. The CDR3 coding sequence is TGTGCCAGCAGCTTACGGGGGAAGCCTAATGAAAAACTGTTTTTT. Protein product: CASSLRGKPNEKLFF.

This clonotype was seen at least ten times. The chain couples TRBV6-1 to TRBJ1-1; D call uncertain. Germline CDR1 and CDR2: MNHNS and SASEGT. Deletions cut 6 bases from V and 0 bases from J, with 11 bases between. The CDR3 sequence is 14 residues long. The chain's CDR3 is CASSPLGVNTEAFF. CDR3 DNA: TGTGCCAGCAGCCCGCTGGGAGTGAACACTGAAGCTTTCTTT.

In this sample, this clonotype turned up many times. This chain connects TRBV12-3 or TRBV12-4 to TRBJ1-4, with a weak D call TRBD1 (6 bases). The length of the CDR3 is 14 residues. The germline V and J ends were trimmed by 6 bases and 4 bases, with 12 bases remaining between them. In DNA form, the CDR3 reads TGTGCCAGCAGCCCGACAGGTCGTAATGAAAAACTGTTTTTT. As protein: CASSPTGRNEKLFF.

This clonotype came up many times. CDR3 in DNA: TGTGCCAGCAGTTACCCGGAAGGCACCCAGTACTTC. This encodes CASSYPEGTQYF. The rearrangement joins TRBV6-6 to TRBJ2-5; D is ambiguous. This CDR3 contains 12 residues. Germline values: CDR1 MNHNY, CDR2 SVGAGI (reference sequence). Between the trimmed V and J ends, which lost 2 bases and 8 bases, there was a span of 9 bases.

At least ten counts were recorded for this clonotype. V gene TRBV7-8 combines with J gene TRBJ2-7; tentatively, D is TRBD2 (5 bases). CDR1 and CDR2 (germline): SGHVS, FQNEAQ. Trimming removed 4 bases from V and 5 bases from J, with 12 bases in between. The CDR3 runs 13 residues. The CDR3 bases are TGTGCCAGCAGCTCTATGACGGGGAACGAGCAGTACTTC. Encoded protein: CASSSMTGNEQYF.

This clonotype was picked up many times. The V and J genes are TRBV2 and TRBJ1-1, with D unresolved. Looked up from germline, CDR1 is SNHLY and CDR2 is FYNNEI. The CDR3 is 16 residues long. V was cut by 10 bases and J by 0 bases, with 21 bases left in between. CDR3 sequence (DNA): TGTGCCACGCGGCCGGGGAAGTTTCCCCTGAACACTGAAGCTTTCTTT. Its translation is CATRPGKFPLNTEAFF. Full variable domain (rest looked up from reference TRBV2 and TRBJ1-1): EPEVTQTPSHQVTQMGQEVILRCVPISNHLYFYWYRQILGQKVEFLVSFYNNEISEKSEIFDDQFSVERPDGSNFTLKIRSTKLEDSAMYFCATRPGKFPLNTEAFFGQGTRLTVV.

The sample holds many counts of this clonotype. The chain recombines TRBV5-1 with TRBJ2-1; D gene uncertain. The germline V and J ends were trimmed by 0 bases and 6 bases, with 1 base remaining between them. The CDR3 runs 11 residues. Germline CDR1 SGHRS, CDR2 YFSETQ. CDR3 coding DNA: TGCGCCAGCAGCTTGGCCAATGAGCAGTTCTTC. Translating it yields CASSLANEQFF.

Many counts were recorded for this clonotype. V and J are TRBV12-3 or TRBV12-4 and TRBJ1-6, with D maybe TRBD1 (5 bases). The CDR3 runs 14 residues. Trimming pared 6 bases from V and 8 bases from J, leaving 14 bases between. CDR3 sequence (DNA): TGTGCCAGCAGCGCACTCGGGGGGGATTCACCCCTCCACTTT. It translates to CASSALGGDSPLHF.

This clonotype was counted ten times or more. The V call is TRBV5-5, the J call TRBJ1-1; D is undetermined. CDR3 length: 15 amino acids. Germline V lookup: CDR1 SGHKS, CDR2 YYEKEE (reference sequence). Between the trimmed V and J ends, which lost 2 bases and 4 bases, there was a span of 15 bases. This CDR3 reads CASSFDAGGGTEAFF. The CDR3 DNA is TGTGCCAGCAGCTTTGACGCGGGAGGAGGCACTGAAGCTTTCTTT.

There are many counts of this clonotype. The chain employs TRBV7-2 and TRBJ2-7; D remains unclear. The CDR3 contains 15 residues. V gave up 1 base and J gave up 2 bases, with 12 bases separating them. Germline V gene data show CDR1 as SGHTA and CDR2 as FQGNSA. CDR3 DNA sequence: TGTGCCAGCAGCTTAGTAGACTTTGCAACCTACGAGCAGTACTTC. Amino acid sequence: CASSLVDFATYEQYF.

In its sample, this clonotype was seen many times. The chain links TRBV7-3 to TRBJ2-2, with D perhaps matching TRBD2 (5 bases). Trimming left V 4 bases short and J 0 bases short, with 12 bases between. This CDR3 region has 16 residues. Germline CDR1 is SGHTA and CDR2 is FQGTGA. CDR3 in DNA: TGTGCCAGCAGCTCCCGGGATGCCTCGAACACCGGGGAGCTGTTTTTT. Protein product: CASSSRDASNTGELFF.

At least ten counts were recorded for this clonotype. The gene calls are TRBV12-3 or TRBV12-4 and TRBJ2-2; TRBD2 matches at 11 bases. Unmatched junction bases numbered 5, after V lost 11 bases and J lost 3 bases. This CDR3 is built from 14 residues. CDR3 amino acids: CAGGTSGYTGELFF. As DNA, the CDR3 is TGTGCCGGAGGGACTAGCGGATACACCGGGGAGCTGTTTTTT.

This clonotype was counted at least ten times. The rearrangement joins TRBV5-1 to TRBJ2-1; 10 bases are a match to TRBD2. Germline V gives CDR1 SGHRS, CDR2 YFSETQ. Unmatched junction bases numbered 8, after V lost 0 bases and J lost 8 bases. The CDR3 sequence is 16 residues long. The CDR3 bases are TGCGCCAGCAGCTTGGGACTAGCGGGTGGGGGCGATGAGCAGTTCTTC. Amino acid sequence: CASSLGLAGGGDEQFF.

This clonotype has ten or more counts. The chain uses TRBV25-1 and TRBJ2-7; 8 bases agree with TRBD1. V lost 8 bases to trimming and J lost 4 bases; unmatched junction nucleotides: 10. Germline V gives CDR1 MGHDK, CDR2 SYGVNS. The CDR3 spans 14 residues. DNA of the CDR3: TGTGCCAGCGAAACCGGGACAGGCTATTACGAGCAGTACTTC. As protein: CASETGTGYYEQYF.

This clonotype appeared many times. The J gene is TRBJ2-1, the V gene TRBV3-1; 11 positions match TRBD1. CDR3 length: 16 amino acids. Germline CDR1 and CDR2: LGHDT and YNNKEL (reference sequence). J gave up 8 bases and V 0 bases, and 6 bases lay outside the gene matches. Here the CDR3 reads CASSQERTGGWDEQFF. For the CDR3, the DNA is TGTGCCAGCAGCCAAGAGAGGACAGGGGGCTGGGATGAGCAGTTCTTC.

This clonotype occurred many times. The genes are TRBV25-1 and TRBJ2-1; unclear D gene. Germline CDR1 reads MGHDK; CDR2 reads SYGVNS. V lost 2 bases and J lost 3, with 14 bases in between. This CDR3 has 16 amino acids. The CDR3 loop is CASSEHQALHYNEQFF. CDR3 coding DNA: TGTGCCAGCAGTGAACACCAGGCCCTACACTACAATGAGCAGTTCTTC.

Concerning this clonotype itself: A much larger clone differs from this one at a single base, so this may be a read error. This chain joins TRBV18 and TRBJ1-2; D might be TRBD1 (5 bases). The CDR3 loop spans 19 amino acids. The germline V gene has CDR1 KGHSH and CDR2 LQKENI. V lost 2 bases, J lost 1 base, and 23 bases lay in between. CDR3 DNA: TGTGCCAGCTCACCATGGGAAAGTCCGGGGGAGAGTTATAACTATGGCTACACCTTC. Protein product: CASSPWESPGESYNYGYTF.

This clonotype was seen ten or more times. The rearrangement uses TRBV4-1 and TRBJ2-4; D tentatively reads TRBD1 or TRBD2 (5 bases each). This CDR3 is 17 amino acids long. Trimming pared 4 bases from V and 0 bases from J, leaving 16 bases between. Germline loops: CDR1 MGHRA, CDR2 YSYEKL. The CDR3, as DNA: TGCGCCAGCAGCCCCCAAAGGGGAGAACTAGCCAAAAACATTCAGTACTTC. Residues: CASSPQRGELAKNIQYF.

This clonotype was found many times. The chain recombines TRBV5-1 with TRBJ2-1; TRBD2 agrees at 12 bases. V lost 3 bases, J lost 5 bases, and 6 bases stayed unmatched. The CDR3 runs 16 residues. Germline-derived CDR1 and CDR2 are SGHRS and YFSETQ. The chain's CDR3 is CASSSTSGGRDNEQFF. Written as DNA, the CDR3 is TGCGCCAGCAGCTCAACTAGCGGGGGGCGGGACAATGAGCAGTTCTTC.

This clonotype appeared many times. The genes are TRBV5-1 and TRBJ1-1; D not certain. Between the trimmed V and J ends, which lost 1 base and 1 base, there was a span of 8 bases. CDR1 and CDR2 (germline): SGHRS, YFSETQ. This CDR3 contains 14 residues. CDR3 region: CASSLTAGNTEAFF. DNA for the CDR3: TGCGCCAGCAGCTTGACAGCGGGGAACACTGAAGCTTTCTTT. The full variable domain, its missing parts supplied by reference TRBV5-1 and TRBJ1-1, is KAGVTQTPRYLIKTRGQQVTLSCSPISGHRSVSWYQQTPGQGLQFLFEYFSETQRNKGNFPGRFSGRQFSNSRSEMNVSTLELGDSALYLCASSLTAGNTEAFFGQGTRLTVV.

This clonotype was found many times. This chain connects TRBV29-1 to TRBJ1-2; D unresolved. Per germline, CDR1 SQVTM and CDR2 ANQGSEA. This CDR3 is 15 amino acids long. V dropped 0 bases and J dropped 5 bases, with 16 bases sitting between them. This CDR3 is CSVEDPIGGVYGYTF. The CDR3 region has the DNA TGCAGCGTTGAAGATCCGATAGGAGGTGTATATGGCTACACCTTC.

This clonotype was detected ten times or more. The genes are TRBV11-2 and TRBJ2-3; a weak D match, TRBD1 (6 bases). The CDR3 has 15 residues. Trimming pared 1 base from V and 3 bases from J, leaving 11 bases between. CDR1 and CDR2 from the germline V gene are SGHAT and FQNNGV. CDR3 amino acids: CASSLAGVETDTQYF. For the CDR3, the DNA is TGTGCCAGCAGCTTAGCAGGGGTAGAAACAGATACGCAGTATTTT.

This clonotype appeared many times. The genes are TRBV9 and TRBJ2-1; 7 bases line up with TRBD2. CDR1 is SGDLS and CDR2 is YYNGEE in the germline V gene. CDR3 length: 15 residues. Trimming cost V 3 bases and J 0 bases; bases outside gene matches: 3. The CDR3 DNA reads TGTGCCAGCAGCGCTGGCGGGAGCTCCTACAATGAGCAGTTCTTC. Translation: CASSAGGSSYNEQFF. Variable domain in full (rest from reference TRBV9 and TRBJ2-1): DSGVTQTPKHLITATGQRVTLRCSPRSGDLSVYWYQQSLDQGLQFLIQYYNGEERAKGNILERFSAQQFPDLHSELNLSSLELGDSALYFCASSAGGSSYNEQFFGPGTRLTVL.

There are many counts of this clonotype. V gene TRBV7-7 combines with J gene TRBJ2-2; perhaps TRBD2 as D (7 bases). With 8 bases removed from V and 4 bases from J, the gap between germline ends came to 17 bases. Germline-derived CDR1 and CDR2 are SSHAT and FNYEAQ (reference sequence). The length of the CDR3 is 15 residues. The CDR3 DNA is TGTGCCAGCTCCCCCGGGGGGCCTGGCACCGGGGAGCTGTTTTTT. Protein product: CASSPGGPGTGELFF.

This clonotype has at least ten counts. V is TRBV20-1 and J is TRBJ2-7; either TRBD1 or TRBD2 may fit D (6 bases each). The CDR3 spans 18 residues. Germline lookup yields CDR1 DFQATT and CDR2 SNEGSKA (reference sequence). V lost 0 bases to trimming and J lost 3 bases, with 24 bases between them. The CDR3 loop reads CSARDKRSGAQGVYEQYF. The CDR3 DNA reads as TGCAGTGCTAGAGATAAACGTTCGGGGGCCCAGGGCGTCTACGAGCAGTACTTC.

This clonotype was recorded many times. This sequence joins TRBV12-3 or TRBV12-4 and TRBJ1-4; TRBD1 agrees at 10 bases. Trimming removed 4 bases from V and 6 bases from J; junction bases left unmatched: 8. The CDR3 sequence is 16 residues long. The CDR3 sequence: CASSSFAGTGDEKLFF. The CDR3 DNA is TGTGCCAGCAGTTCCTTCGCCGGGACAGGGGATGAAAAACTGTTTTTT.

At least ten counts were recorded for this clonotype. This chain connects TRBV20-1 to TRBJ2-3; D may match TRBD1 or TRBD2 (6 bases each). The CDR3 spans 15 residues. V was cut by 8 bases and J by 4 bases, with 22 bases left in between. Per germline, CDR1 DFQATT and CDR2 SNEGSKA (reference sequence). Written as DNA, the CDR3 is TGCAGTTCTAAGGGGGGCGGGCGTAACTCAGATACGCAGTATTTT. Protein product: CSSKGGGRNSDTQYF.

This clonotype was counted ten times or more. Here the CDR3 DNA reads TGTGCCAGCAGCTTGGTCCCCCTCAGATCAGCTTTCTTT. It encodes CASSLVPLRSAFF. The chain combines TRBV5-5 with TRBJ1-1; D gene uncertain. The V and J ends lost 0 bases and 10 bases respectively, with 13 bases between them. The length of the CDR3 is 13 residues. Germline CDR1 SGHKS, CDR2 YYEKEE (reference sequence).